This is a list of T cell receptor beta chains from one sample in a study of cytomegalovirus exposure and HLA in healthy donors. Repertoires were generated with immunoSEQ multiplex PCR, while TCRdb's copy carries only in-frame clones and drops some. The sample includes 150,000 to 200,000 clones, more than 65% of them seen just once. Sequenced: PBMCs. These receptors were collected from a woman between 50 and 59 years old in good health and CMV-seronegative. Both conserved end residues are part of each CDR3. The D gene is left open where the match is weak. The size entry is marked missing in some rows and otherwise reads once, few, many or a size class.

J gene: TRBJ1-4; V gene: TRBV10-3; clone size: NA; D gene: TRBD1; CDR3 DNA: TGTGCCATAAGCTCGGGACAGGGTAATGAAAAACCGTTTTTT; CDR3 protein: CAISSGQGNEKPFF
J gene: TRBJ1-5; V gene: TRBV27; clone size: NA; D gene: NA; CDR3 DNA: TGTGCCAGCAGTCAGGGTTTGGGTCAGCCCCAGCATTTT; CDR3 protein: CASSQGLGQPQHF
J gene: TRBJ1-2; V gene: TRBV28; clone size: NA; D gene: NA; CDR3 DNA: TGTGCCAGCAGTGAGGACATTGACTATGGCTACACCTTC; CDR3 protein: CASSEDIDYGYTF
J gene: TRBJ2-4; V gene: TRBV9; clone size: NA; D gene: TRBD1; CDR3 DNA: TGTGCCAGCAGCGTACGGGGAGACAGGGCGGACATTCAGTACTTC; CDR3 protein: CASSVRGDRADIQYF
J gene: TRBJ2-7; V gene: TRBV5-4; clone size: NA; D gene: NA; CDR3 DNA: TGTGCCAGCAGCTTGGGAGGATCTGCCTACGAGCAGTACTTC; CDR3 protein: CASSLGGSAYEQYF
J gene: TRBJ1-2; V gene: TRBV5-4; clone size: NA; D gene: NA; CDR3 DNA: TGTGCCAGCAGCCTCCCTGAGGGGGACATTCTTAACTATGGCTACACCTTC; CDR3 protein: CASSLPEGDILNYGYTF
J gene: TRBJ2-3; V gene: TRBV5-1; clone size: NA; D gene: TRBD2; CDR3 DNA: TGCGCCAGCAGCTTGGCCGGGATAGCGGGAGATACGCAGTATTTT; CDR3 protein: CASSLAGIAGDTQYF
J gene: TRBJ2-7; V gene: TRBV20-1; clone size: NA; D gene: NA; CDR3 DNA: TGCAGTGCAGGAGACTACGAGCAGTACTTC; CDR3 protein: CSAGDYEQYF
J gene: TRBJ1-4; V gene: TRBV14; clone size: NA; D gene: NA; CDR3 DNA: TGTGCCAGCAGCCAAGTCTGGGCCCTACCACCTGATGAAAAACTGTTTTTT; CDR3 protein: CASSQVWALPPDEKLFF
J gene: TRBJ1-3; V gene: TRBV9; clone size: NA; D gene: NA; CDR3 DNA: TGTGCCAGCAGCGTATACCCTGGCTCCGCTGGAAACACCATATATTTT; CDR3 protein: CASSVYPGSAGNTIYF
J gene: TRBJ2-2; V gene: TRBV5-1; clone size: NA; D gene: NA; CDR3 DNA: TGCGCCAGCAGAGAACCAGCCGGGGAGCTGTTTTTT; CDR3 protein: CASREPAGELFF
J gene: TRBJ1-1; V gene: TRBV18; clone size: NA; D gene: NA; CDR3 DNA: TGTGCCAGCTCACCAGCACGACAGCCGGCAGCTTTCTTT; CDR3 protein: CASSPARQPAAFF
J gene: TRBJ2-7; V gene: TRBV19; clone size: NA; D gene: NA; CDR3 DNA: TGTGCCAGTAGTGAAGATACGCAAGCCTACGAGCAGTACTTC; CDR3 protein: CASSEDTQAYEQYF
J gene: TRBJ1-4; V gene: TRBV28; clone size: NA; D gene: NA; CDR3 DNA: TGTGCCAGCAGTTTTGGGGCCCAGAGGTCTGAAAAACTGTTTTTT; CDR3 protein: CASSFGAQRSEKLFF
J gene: TRBJ1-1; V gene: TRBV2; clone size: NA; D gene: TRBD1; CDR3 DNA: TGTGCCAGCACCCTAACAGGGGGCGCGACCACTGAAGCTTTCTTT; CDR3 protein: CASTLTGGATTEAFF
J gene: TRBJ1-1; V gene: TRBV5-6; clone size: NA; D gene: NA; CDR3 DNA: TGTGCCAGCAGCTTGGCCGAGGTTTTGTCAGTCTCTGAAGCTTTCTTT; CDR3 protein: CASSLAEVLSVSEAFF
J gene: TRBJ1-1; V gene: TRBV7-2; clone size: few; D gene: TRBD1; CDR3 DNA: TGTGCCAGCAGCACGGGACAGGCCAACACTGAAGCTTTCTTT; CDR3 protein: CASSTGQANTEAFF
J gene: TRBJ2-5; V gene: TRBV27; clone size: NA; D gene: NA; CDR3 DNA: TGTGCCAGCAGACCTCAGGGCATCGCAGAGACCCAGTACTTC; CDR3 protein: CASRPQGIAETQYF
J gene: TRBJ1-1; V gene: TRBV7-5; clone size: NA; D gene: NA; CDR3 DNA: TGTGCCAGAAGCCTGGAGTCCCTGGGCGGGGGTGGAACTGAAGCTTTCTTT; CDR3 protein: CARSLESLGGGGTEAFF
J gene: TRBJ2-3; V gene: TRBV5-8; clone size: few; D gene: TRBD2; CDR3 DNA: TGTGCCAGCAGCACGGGACTAGCTAGCACAGATACGCAGTATTTT; CDR3 protein: CASSTGLASTDTQYF
J gene: TRBJ1-5; V gene: TRBV6-1; clone size: few; D gene: NA; CDR3 DNA: TGTGCCAGCAGTGAAGCAGGGCGGGAAAATCAGCCCCAGCATTTT; CDR3 protein: CASSEAGRENQPQHF
J gene: TRBJ2-7; V gene: TRBV5-6; clone size: NA; D gene: NA; CDR3 DNA: TGTGCCAGCAGCTTAAGGACTACTGCCTACGAGCAGTACTTC; CDR3 protein: CASSLRTTAYEQYF
J gene: TRBJ2-7; V gene: TRBV5-4; clone size: NA; D gene: TRBD2; CDR3 DNA: TGTGCCAGCAGCCAAAAAGCGGGAGCGTCGTACGAGCAGTACTTC; CDR3 protein: CASSQKAGASYEQYF
J gene: TRBJ1-5; V gene: TRBV18; clone size: NA; D gene: TRBD1; CDR3 DNA: TGTGCCAGCTCACCAACAGGGGCCTATAGCAATCAGCCCCAGCATTTT; CDR3 protein: CASSPTGAYSNQPQHF
J gene: TRBJ2-1; V gene: TRBV10-3; clone size: NA; D gene: NA; CDR3 DNA: TGTGCCATCAGCCCGACTAGGAGCTCCTACAATGAGCAGTTCTTC; CDR3 protein: CAISPTRSSYNEQFF
J gene: TRBJ2-1; V gene: TRBV5-6; clone size: NA; D gene: TRBD2; CDR3 DNA: TGTGCCAGCAGCCTAGGACTAGCGGGGGGTTACAATGAGCAGTTCTTC; CDR3 protein: CASSLGLAGGYNEQFF
J gene: TRBJ1-5; V gene: TRBV28; clone size: NA; D gene: NA; CDR3 DNA: TGTGGCTCGGAGGTTGGAGGTCAGCCCCAGCATTTT; CDR3 protein: CGSEVGGQPQHF
J gene: TRBJ1-5; V gene: TRBV6-5; clone size: NA; D gene: TRBD1; CDR3 DNA: TGTGCCAGCAGCCCGCTCGAGACAGGGAGTCAGCCCCAGCATTTT; CDR3 protein: CASSPLETGSQPQHF
J gene: TRBJ1-2; V gene: TRBV30; clone size: once; D gene: NA; CDR3 DNA: TGTGCCTGGAGTGTTGGGAGTGTGATATATGGCTACACCTTC; CDR3 protein: CAWSVGSVIYGYTF